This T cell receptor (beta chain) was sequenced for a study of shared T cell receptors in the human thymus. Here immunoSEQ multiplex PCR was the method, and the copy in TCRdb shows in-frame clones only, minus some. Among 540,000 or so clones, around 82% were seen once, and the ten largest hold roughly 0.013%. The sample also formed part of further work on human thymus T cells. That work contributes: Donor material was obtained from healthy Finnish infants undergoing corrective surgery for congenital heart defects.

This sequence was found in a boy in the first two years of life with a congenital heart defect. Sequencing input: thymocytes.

The CDR3 sequence is CASSLEPAGVAETQYF. CDR3 DNA: TGTGCCAGCAGCTTAGAGCCAGCGGGAGTAGCTGAGACCCAGTACTTC. The V gene is TRBV11-2, the J gene TRBJ2-5; 8 bases align to TRBD2. Per the germline V gene, CDR1 is SGHAT and CDR2 is FQNNGV. There are 16 residues in the CDR3. Trimming removed 0 bases from V and 5 bases from J; junction bases left unmatched: 8.